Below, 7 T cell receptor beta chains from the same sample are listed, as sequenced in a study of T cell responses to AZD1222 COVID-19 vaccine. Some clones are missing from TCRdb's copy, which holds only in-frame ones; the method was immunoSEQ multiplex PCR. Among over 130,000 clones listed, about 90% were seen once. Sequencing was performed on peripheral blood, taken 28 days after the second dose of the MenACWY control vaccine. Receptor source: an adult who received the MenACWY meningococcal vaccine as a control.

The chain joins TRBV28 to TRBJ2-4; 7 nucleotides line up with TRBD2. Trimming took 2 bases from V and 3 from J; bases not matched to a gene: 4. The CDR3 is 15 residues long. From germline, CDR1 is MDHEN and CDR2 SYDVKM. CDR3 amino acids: CASSLAGGSKNIQYF. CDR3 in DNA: TGTGCCAGCAGTTTAGCCGGGGGGAGCAAAAACATTCAGTACTTC.

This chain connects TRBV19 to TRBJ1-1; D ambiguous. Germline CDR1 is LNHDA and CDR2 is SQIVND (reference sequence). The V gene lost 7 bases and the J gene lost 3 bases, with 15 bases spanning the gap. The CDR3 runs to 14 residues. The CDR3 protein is CASTLIGRDTEAFF. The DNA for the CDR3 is TGTGCCAGTACCCTGATCGGCCGGGACACTGAAGCTTTCTTT.

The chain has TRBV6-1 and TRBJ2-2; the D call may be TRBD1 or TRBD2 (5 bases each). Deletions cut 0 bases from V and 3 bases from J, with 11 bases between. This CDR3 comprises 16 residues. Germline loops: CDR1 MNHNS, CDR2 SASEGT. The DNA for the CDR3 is TGTGCCAGCAGTGAAGCTTGGGGGAGATACACCGGGGAGCTGTTTTTT. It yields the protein CASSEAWGRYTGELFF.

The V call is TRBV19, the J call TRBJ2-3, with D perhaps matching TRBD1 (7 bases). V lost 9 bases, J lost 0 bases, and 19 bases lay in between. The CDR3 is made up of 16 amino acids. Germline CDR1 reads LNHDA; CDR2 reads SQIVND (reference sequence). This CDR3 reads CASRTGRGISTDTQYF. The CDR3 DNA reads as TGTGCCAGCAGGACAGGACGGGGGATTAGCACAGATACGCAGTATTTT. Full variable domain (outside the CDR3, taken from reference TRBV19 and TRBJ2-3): DGGITQSPKYLFRKEGQNVTLSCEQNLNHDAMYWYRQDPGQGLRLIYYSQIVNDFQKGDIAEGYSVSREKKESFPLTVTSAQKNPTAFYLCASRTGRGISTDTQYFGPGTRLTVL.

CDR3 in amino acids: CASSGGVAGISVQPQHF. The CDR3 DNA reads as TGTGCCAGCAGTGGGGGGGTCGCCGGGATTTCTGTTCAGCCCCAGCATTTT. The V gene is TRBV2, the J gene TRBJ1-5; tentatively, D is TRBD1 (5 bases). The CDR3 length is 17 residues. Germline CDR1 is SNHLY and CDR2 is FYNNEI. V lost 4 bases and J 6 bases, leaving 22 bases between the germline ends.

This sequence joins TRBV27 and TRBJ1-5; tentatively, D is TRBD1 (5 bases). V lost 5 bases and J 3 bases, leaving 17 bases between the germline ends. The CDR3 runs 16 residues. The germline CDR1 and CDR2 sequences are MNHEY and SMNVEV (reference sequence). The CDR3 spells CASSPVGQGDNQPQHF. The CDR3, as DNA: TGTGCCAGCAGTCCAGTAGGGCAGGGAGACAATCAGCCCCAGCATTTT.

The CDR3 bases are TGCGCCAGCAGCCAGGGGGCTAGCGTACTCTACAATGAGCAGTTCTTC. Protein product: CASSQGASVLYNEQFF. The J gene is TRBJ2-1, the V gene TRBV4-1, with D perhaps TRBD1 or TRBD2 (6 bases each). The CDR3 is made up of 16 amino acids. Trimming pared 3 bases from V and 3 bases from J, leaving 15 bases between. In germline, CDR1 is MGHRA, CDR2 YSYEKL.